This passage covers 6 T cell receptor beta chains from one sample sequenced in a study of OX40 agonist ivuxolimab in advanced cancers. Some clones are missing from TCRdb's copy, which holds only in-frame ones; the method was immunoSEQ multiplex PCR. The sample consists of about 63,000 clones, 80% to 90% of them appearing once. Source: CD4+ or CD8+ T cells sorted from blood, taken in a trial of the OX40 agonist ivuxolimab. The receptors stem from an adult with an advanced solid tumor such as melanoma, head and neck, liver or kidney cancer.

The rearrangement joins TRBV11-2 to TRBJ1-6; 8 bases are shared with TRBD1. This CDR3 is built from 16 residues. From germline, CDR1 is SGHAT and CDR2 FQNNGV. The V gene end was trimmed by 2 bases and the J gene end by 5 bases; junction bases not matched to a gene: 5. The CDR3 DNA reads as TGTGCCAGCAGCTTATACAGGGGGGAAAATAATTCACCCCTCCACTTT. This encodes CASSLYRGENNSPLHF. Complete variable domain (other parts from reference TRBV11-2 and TRBJ1-6): EAGVAQSPRYKIIEKRQSVAFWCNPISGHATLYWYQQILGQGPKLLIQFQNNGVVDDSQLPKDRFSAERLKGVDSTLKIQPAKLEDSAVYLCASSLYRGENNSPLHFGNGTRLTVT.

The chain uses TRBV28 and TRBJ1-2; 8 bases fit TRBD1. The trim removed 5 bases at V and 4 bases at J, leaving 6 bases unmatched. This CDR3 spans 14 amino acids. CDR1 MDHEN and CDR2 SYDVKM come from the germline V gene. The CDR3 coding sequence is TGTGCCAGCAGTCGAATTGACAGGGGCTATGGCTACACCTTC. Protein product: CASSRIDRGYGYTF.

The sample holds one count of this clone. The genes are TRBV19 and TRBJ2-3; 9 bases are shared with TRBD2. V gave up 8 bases and J gave up 3 bases; unmatched junction bases: 6. Germline-derived CDR1 and CDR2 are LNHDA and SQIVND (reference sequence). The CDR3 spans 14 residues. CDR3 sequence reads: CASGSGSWTDTQYF. The CDR3 region has the DNA TGTGCCAGTGGTAGCGGGAGTTGGACAGATACGCAGTATTTT.

The chain combines TRBV11-2 with TRBJ2-7, with unresolved D. This CDR3 spans 14 amino acids. CDR1 SGHAT and CDR2 FQNNGV come from the germline V gene. Trimming took 4 bases from V and 5 from J, leaving 15 bases between them. CDR3 sequence reads: CASSSQREIHEQYF. The DNA of the CDR3 is TGTGCCAGCAGCTCCCAACGAGAGATCCACGAGCAGTACTTC.

This clone occurred once. The chain is built from TRBV2 and TRBJ2-3; no definite D call. CDR3 length: 14 amino acids. Trimming took off 2 bases at V and 8 bases at J, with 14 bases between the two ends. Per germline, CDR1 SNHLY and CDR2 FYNNEI. As DNA, the CDR3 is TGTGCCAGCAGTGAACTACAAAGGGAAGGTACGCAGTATTTT. Translated: CASSELQREGTQYF.

The chain has TRBV5-4 and TRBJ1-6; no firm D call. V lost 4 bases, J lost 7 bases, and 15 bases lay in between. Germline V lookup: CDR1 SGHNT, CDR2 YYREEE (reference sequence). This CDR3 is 15 amino acids long. CDR3 DNA: TGTGCCAGCAGCCCGGACGGTAGTGGGAATTCACCCCTCCACTTT. It encodes CASSPDGSGNSPLHF. The full variable domain, with the rest looked up from reference TRBV5-4 and TRBJ1-6, is ETGVTQSPTHLIKTRGQQVTLRCSSQSGHNTVSWYQQALGQGPQFIFQYYREEENGRGNFPPRFSGLQFPNYSSELNVNALELDDSALYLCASSPDGSGNSPLHFGNGTRLTVT.